This T cell receptor beta chain was found in a study of T cells after yellow fever vaccination. Each CDR3 protein is one row after TCRdb ran MiXCR on the 5' RACE reads. This sample has 400,000 or so distinct CDR3 sequences, with around 10% found just once. In germline, CDR1 is ENHRY, CDR2 SYGVKD. CDR3 length: 14 amino acids. J lost 6 bases, V lost 6 bases, and 4 bases had no gene match. Sample: PBMCs, taken on the day of the first yellow fever vaccination. The clonotype was recovered from a man younger than 30 who received the YFV17D yellow fever vaccine. The rearrangement links TRBV10-3 to TRBJ2-1, with 11 bases fitting TRBD2. CDR3: CAIRLAGGPNEQFF. In DNA form, the CDR3 reads TGTGCCATCAGATTAGCGGGGGGGCCCAATGAGCAGTTCTTC.